This passage covers 15 T cell receptor beta chains from one sample sequenced in a study of control samples from healthy donors and cancer patients. Measured with immunoSEQ multiplex PCR; TCRdb has only the in-frame clones, and not every one. The sample lists 90,000 to 150,000 clones, more than 85% occurring once. Material for sequencing was blood. The source of these receptors is a woman under 30 in good health.

About this clone: Other DNA sequences within the sample encode an identical CDR3. The chain has TRBV7-9 and TRBJ2-3; D is unresolved. CDR1 is SEHNR and CDR2 is FQNEAQ in the germline V gene (reference sequence). This CDR3 has 15 amino acids. V dropped 1 base and J dropped 5 bases, with 13 bases sitting between them. As DNA, the CDR3 is TGTGCCAGCAGCTTAGTTGGATCTAACATAGATACGCAGTATTTT. It translates to CASSLVGSNIDTQYF.

The chain links TRBV7-2 to TRBJ2-1, with unresolved D. CDR1 is SGHTA, CDR2 FQGNSA, per germline. The length of the CDR3 is 14 residues. Trimming left V 1 base short and J 8 bases short, with 12 bases between. The chain's CDR3 is CASSLESPTYEQFF. CDR3 bases: TGTGCCAGCAGCTTAGAGTCCCCTACCTATGAGCAGTTCTTC.

The V and J genes are TRBV18 and TRBJ1-2; D uncertain. The CDR3 totals 14 residues. Germline-derived CDR1 and CDR2 are KGHSH and LQKENI. V lost 3 bases and J 8 bases, leaving 16 bases between the germline ends. CDR3 sequence: CASSPGSGRGGYTF. CDR3 DNA: TGTGCCAGCTCACCCGGGAGCGGGCGTGGAGGCTACACCTTC.

The gene calls are TRBV6-2 or TRBV6-3 and TRBJ1-5, with no clear D. CDR1 MNHEY and CDR2 SVGEGT come from the germline V gene. The CDR3 covers 17 residues. Trimming cost V 6 bases and J 0 bases, with 18 bases left between them. Here the CDR3 reads CASSLPAPMYSNQPQHF. The CDR3 bases are TGTGCCAGCAGCCTTCCCGCCCCAATGTATAGCAATCAGCCCCAGCATTTT.

The V gene is TRBV5-1, the J gene TRBJ1-1; 8 bases are a match to TRBD1. With 4 bases clipped from V and 1 base from J, the junction kept 6 bases outside the gene matches. The germline V gene has CDR1 SGHRS and CDR2 YFSETQ. The CDR3 extends over 15 amino acids. CDR3 region: CASSIGQGRNTEAFF. The DNA of the CDR3 is TGCGCCAGCAGCATCGGACAGGGCAGGAACACTGAAGCTTTCTTT.

The chain is built from TRBV28 and TRBJ1-1; D unresolved. Trimming took off 6 bases at V and 1 base at J, with 12 bases between the two ends. This CDR3 contains 14 residues. Germline CDR1 is MDHEN and CDR2 is SYDVKM. The CDR3 reads CASSPKGPNTEAFF. The CDR3 bases are TGTGCCAGCAGCCCCAAAGGGCCGAACACTGAAGCTTTCTTT.

This sequence joins TRBV6-5 and TRBJ1-2; D is undetermined. V dropped 0 bases and J dropped 4 bases, with 6 bases sitting between them. Germline lookup yields CDR1 MNHEY and CDR2 SVGAGI. This CDR3 spans 13 amino acids. CDR3 in DNA: TGTGCCAGCAGTTACTCGCCAGGCTATGGCTACACCTTC. This codes for CASSYSPGYGYTF.

This clone has a handful of counts. The V call is TRBV7-2, the J call TRBJ1-5; no firm D call. V was cut by 2 bases and J by 0 bases, with 2 bases left in between. Germline assignment: CDR1 SGHTA and CDR2 FQGNSA. This CDR3 region has 13 residues. The CDR3 coding sequence is TGTGCCAGCAGCTTAAGTAGCAATCAGCCCCAGCATTTT. The encoded protein is CASSLSSNQPQHF. The entire variable domain, with the rest obtained from reference TRBV7-2 and TRBJ1-5, is as follows: GAGVSQSPSNKVTEKGKDVELRCDPISGHTALYWYRQSLGQGLEFLIYFQGNSAPDKSGLPSDRFSAERTGGSVSTLTIQRTQQEDSAVYLCASSLSSNQPQHFGDGTRLSIL.

The chain is built from TRBV29-1 and TRBJ2-7; 7 bases are a match to TRBD1. V lost 7 bases to trimming and J lost 2 bases; unmatched junction nucleotides: 5. Germline V CDR1 and CDR2: SQVTM, ANQGSEA. CDR3 size: 12 residues. The CDR3 DNA reads as TGCAGCGCTAGGGGACAGACCTACGAGCAGTACTTC. This translates into CSARGQTYEQYF.

The V call is TRBV2, the J call TRBJ2-1, with D unclear. Per germline, CDR1 SNHLY and CDR2 FYNNEI. The CDR3 runs 15 residues. The germline V and J ends were trimmed by 3 bases and 4 bases, with 13 bases remaining between them. The CDR3 is CASSDARLSYNEQFF. CDR3 nucleotide sequence: TGTGCCAGCAGTGACGCCCGGCTATCTTACAATGAGCAGTTCTTC.

The V call is TRBV5-1, the J call TRBJ2-7; possible D gene TRBD1, 5 bases. The CDR3 covers 16 residues. V lost 4 bases and J 2 bases, leaving 19 bases between the germline ends. CDR1 and CDR2 (germline): SGHRS, YFSETQ. The CDR3 sequence: CASSPLFEGATYEQYF. The DNA for the CDR3 is TGCGCCAGCAGCCCATTATTCGAAGGGGCCACCTACGAGCAGTACTTC.

This chain joins TRBV5-1 and TRBJ2-7; D gene uncertain. The CDR3 is 12 amino acids. Trimming left V 0 bases short and J 6 bases short, with 7 bases between. Germline V gene lookup returns CDR1 SGHRS and CDR2 YFSETQ. The CDR3 region is CASSLVGSEQYF. DNA of the CDR3: TGCGCCAGCAGCTTGGTCGGAAGCGAGCAGTACTTC.

CDR3 region: CASSWGSGGQETQYF. Here the CDR3 DNA reads TGTGCCAGCAGTTGGGGTTCTGGAGGCCAAGAGACCCAGTACTTC. The chain couples TRBV28 to TRBJ2-5; D possibly corresponds to TRBD2 (5 bases). The CDR3 is 15 residues long. V shed 4 bases and J shed 1 base, with 13 bases lying between them. Germline CDR1 reads MDHEN; CDR2 reads SYDVKM.

The J gene is TRBJ2-2, the V gene TRBV9; 8 bases match TRBD2. V shed 3 bases and J 0 bases; nucleotides not matched to a gene: 7. Germline V gene sequence: CDR1 SGDLS, CDR2 YYNGEE. The CDR3 extends over 17 amino acids. CDR3 sequence reads: CASSAPGGTTNTGELFF. CDR3 bases: TGTGCCAGCAGCGCCCCGGGGGGGACTACGAACACCGGGGAGCTGTTTTTT.

This clone has just one count. The rearrangement joins TRBV18 to TRBJ2-5; D is ambiguous. The CDR3 runs to 13 residues. Germline CDR1 is KGHSH and CDR2 is LQKENI. Trimming stripped 3 bases from V and 2 bases from J, with 7 bases between. The CDR3 sequence is CASSPPSQETQYF. The DNA of the CDR3 is TGTGCCAGCTCACCCCCCTCGCAAGAGACCCAGTACTTC.